The 4 T cell receptor beta chains in this list originate from one sample, sequenced in a study of T cell repertoires in cytomegalovirus infection. TCRdb reprocessed the reads with MiXCR, giving one entry per CDR3 protein. The data contain some 270,000 distinct CDR3 sequences, 22% of them seen just once; the ten biggest clones take up approximately 20%. No antigen has been identified for these receptors. This specimen consisted of cultured PBMCs, obtained from culture after CMV antigen stimulation. The receptors shown here come from a human donor in good health (CMV status not recorded). Some clones in this sample may be carry-over from other donors' samples.

The V and J genes are TRBV11-3 and TRBJ2-3; no firm D call. The CDR3 spans 14 residues. V dropped 1 base and J dropped 2 bases, with 7 bases sitting between them. Germline CDR1 reads SGHNT; CDR2 reads YENEEA. CDR3 in DNA: TGTGCCAGCAGCTTAGCCGGGCTCACAGATACGCAGTATTTT. This encodes CASSLAGLTDTQYF.

The chain carries TRBV7-2 and TRBJ2-7, with TRBD2 as a possible D gene (6 bases). This CDR3 spans 16 amino acids. Trimming took 1 base from V and 2 from J, leaving 15 bases between them. The V gene's germline CDR1 is SGHTA and CDR2 FQGNSA. CDR3 nucleotide sequence: TGTGCCAGCAGCTTAGGCCCAGTGGGGGGTCCCTACGAGCAGTACGTC. This codes for CASSLGPVGGPYEQYV.

This clonotype has at least ten counts. This rearrangement joins TRBV5-6 to TRBJ1-6; D perhaps matches TRBD1 (5 bases). Germline lookup yields CDR1 SGHDT and CDR2 YYEEEE. Trimming left V 4 bases short and J 3 bases short, with 26 bases between. The CDR3 is made up of 20 amino acids. The CDR3 region has the DNA TGTGCCAGCAGCGATATTAACAGGAGGAGCCGGGGGAGCTATAATTCACCCCTCCACTTT. Amino acids: CASSDINRRSRGSYNSPLHF.

J is TRBJ1-1 and V is TRBV28; D gene uncertain. The CDR3 sequence is 11 residues long. V lost 7 bases and J 10 bases, leaving 13 bases between the germline ends. Germline-derived CDR1 and CDR2 are MDHEN and SYDVKM. CDR3 in DNA: TGTGCCAGCATCTTATTCCCTTTAGCTTTCTTT. Amino acids: CASILFPLAFF.